Below, 8 T cell receptor delta chains from the same sample are listed, as sequenced in a study of DNA immune sequencing with unique molecular identifiers. All 8 TRDV and 4 TRDJ genes were targeted in 32-plex amplification of genomic DNA. The library had 12-nucleotide UMIs introduced over approximately 3 barcoding cycles, then a second adapter PCR. TCRdb fed the multiplex PCR reads into CATT to redo clone calling. The sample has approximately 2,500 delta-chain clones, roughly 8.9% seen once. The source material was gamma-delta T cells enriched from blood buffy coat, or unenriched PBMCs (not recorded which). Receptors originate from a human donor in good health.

No V gene was called here, but the J gene is TRDJ1; the table's D call, TRDD3, was not checked against the DNA. CDR3 size: 15 residues. CDR3 sequence: CALGTIGILSDKLIF. The CDR3 bases are TGTGCTCTTGGGACGATTGGGATACTTAGCGATAAACTCATCTTT.

The J gene is TRDJ2, the V gene TRDV1, with a tentative D call TRDD2 (6 bases). Matching the DNA to germline supplied the J gene, which TCRdb does not give. Germline CDR1 TSWWSYY, CDR2 QGS. Trimming pared 3 bases from V and 3 bases from J, leaving 11 bases between. The CDR3 is 15 residues long. This chain's CDR3 is CALGDHLPVTAQLFF. The CDR3 DNA reads TGTGCTCTTGGGGACCACCTTCCGGTGACAGCACAACTCTTCTTT.

On this clone: This likely stems from a read error, as it lies one base from a far larger clone. Different DNA sequences within this sample yield the same CDR3. CDR3 in amino acids: CACDTLLGDTRDTDKLIF. CDR3 in DNA: TGTGCCTGTGACACGTTACTGGGGGATACGCGAGACACTGATAAACTCATCTTT. The chain uses TRDV2 and TRDJ1; 13 nucleotides align to TRDD3. This CDR3 has 18 amino acids. Per the germline V gene, CDR1 is GEAIGNYY and CDR2 is EKD.

Notes on this clone: A read error is likely here: a far larger clone is one base away. The J gene is TRDJ1, the V gene TRDV2, with 11 bases aligning to TRDD3. The J gene comes from matching the DNA to germline here; TCRdb lacks it. V shed 2 bases and J 2 bases; nucleotides not matched to a gene: 12. This CDR3 is built from 18 residues. The V gene's germline CDR1 is GEAIGNYY and CDR2 EKD. The CDR3 reads CACDILGDTWGETDKLIF. In DNA form, the CDR3 reads TGTGCCTGTGACATTTTGGGGGATACGTGGGGCGAGACCGATAAACTCATCTTT.

This clone was seen many times. The V and J genes are TRDV1 and TRDJ1, with D hard to call. Trimming pared 1 base from V and 4 bases from J, leaving 10 bases between. Germline V CDR1 and CDR2: TSWWSYY, QGS. This CDR3 comprises 14 residues. The CDR3 is CALGEPCWSDKLIF. The CDR3 DNA reads as TGTGCTCTTGGGGAACCTTGCTGGAGCGATAAACTCATCTTT.

This clone was recorded a few times. It is likely a read error: a sequence one base away is far more abundant. This specimen includes other DNA sequences encoding the same CDR3. The chain combines TRDV2 with TRDJ1; D not certain. The CDR3 runs to 15 residues. The germline gives CDR1 GEAIGNYY, CDR2 EKD. The CDR3 protein is CACDGVGANTDKLIF. The CDR3 coding sequence is TGTGCCTGTGACGGCGTCGGTGCAAACACCGATAAGCTCATCTTT.

As for this clone: TCRdb records a much larger clone's protein for this DNA, with a difference at residue 13 that likely arises from a read error; the protein given is the translation of the DNA. The chain combines TRDV2 with TRDJ1, with 11 positions matching TRDD3. Germline CDR1 and CDR2: GEAIGNYY and EKD. CDR3 length equals 17 residues. The CDR3 nucleotides are TGTGCCTGTGACACCGTTGGGGGATACGCTGGGACCGGTAAACTCATCTTT. It yields the protein CACDTVGGYAGTGKLIF.

As for this clone: TCRdb records a much larger clone's protein for this DNA, with a difference at residue 17 that likely arises from a read error; the protein given is the translation of the DNA. V and J are TRDV2 and TRDJ3, with D possibly TRDD3 on 5 matching bases. The CDR3 extends over 19 amino acids. Germline lookup yields CDR1 GEAIGNYY and CDR2 EKD. CDR3: CACDQIKEEPSWDTRQIFF. For the CDR3, the DNA is TGTGCCTGTGACCAAATCAAGGAGGAGCCCTCCTGGGACACCCGACAGATATTTTTC.